This T cell receptor (beta chain) was recorded in a study of blood T cells in healthy people across ages. Notes on the study in general: A strong correlation was found between TCR beta diversity and the percentage of naive T cells.

The germline V gene has CDR1 MGHDK and CDR2 SYGVNS. The CDR3 is made up of 13 amino acids. V shed 4 bases and J shed 7 bases, with 12 bases lying between them. The authors ran a second PCR of about 7 to 11 cycles using a sample-barcoded 5' primer and a J-beta primer mix. TCRdb independently ran MiXCR on the 5' RACE reads; one entry per CDR3 protein. The sample yields about 1.6 million distinct CDR3 sequences, about 32% seen once. On this clonotype itself: What it binds is unknown.

This TCR derives from a woman under 40 in good health. The sample taken for sequencing was blood. The chain carries TRBV25-1 and TRBJ2-3; D may correspond to TRBD1 or TRBD2 (5 bases each). The CDR3 sequence: CASSGDGVYTQYF. The CDR3 nucleotides are TGTGCCAGCAGTGGGGACGGAGTATATACGCAGTATTTT.